The source of this TCR beta chain is a study of blood T cell repertoires in COVID-19 (dated by TCRdb to about 2020). A note on the overall study: The collaborator samples originated in the United States, Italy and Spain and spanned the acute and convalescent phases of COVID-19. The samples were drawn from the first 160 participants of the ongoing ImmuneRACE study and from 1,254 subjects provided by 6 global collaborators. Deeply sampled blood TCRbeta repertoires from subjects exposed to, actively infected with, or recovered from COVID-19 were included in the dataset. The repertoires were released in a freely available public database intended as a resource for research on the immune response to SARS-CoV-2. A de-identified subject ID, COVID-19 status, age in years and sex were almost always included in the sample metadata. Where available, HLA class I and class II types were obtained from metadata supplied by the sample provider rather than from assay-based typing. The material from the prospective study consisted of cDNA or gDNA derived from T cells, B-cell-depleted T cells, or PBMCs. The research as a whole found: The quantity of clinical and demographic metadata differed by source and by participant and was supplied without curation.

Remarks on this clone: Its antigen is not yet known. No per-base quality is available; no much larger clone lies one base away.

Per the germline V gene, SGHAT is the CDR1 and FQNNGV is the CDR2. Deletion took 5 bases off V and 12 bases off J, with a span of 23 bases between the germline ends. The CDR3 goes from the cysteine to the phenylalanine over 15 residues. The CDR3 DNA has 45 bases and is translated from base 1. TCRbeta CDR3 regions were amplified from genomic DNA by means of the immunoSEQ Assay, a bias-controlled multiplex PCR. The original methods were these. Nucleated cell counts per sample were estimated from amplification of reference gene primers within the assay. To quantify the absolute abundance of each unique TCRbeta CDR3 rearrangement, sequence reads were collapsed and filtered. For each sample, productive Simpson clonality was calculated as the square root of Simpson's diversity index across productive rearrangements. In its TCRdb copy, this immuneACCESS table keeps in-frame sequences only and misses some clones. Where compared with another copy, unresolved V genes explain less than half of these, and the others have no known cause. V, J and clone size are taken as reported in that table, and D and trimming were inferred from the DNA itself. This sample is represented by around 250,000 clones; approximately 82% of them were singletons. The top ten hold less than 6% of the sample.

Another Seattle source contributed samples from volunteer blood donors who had recovered from COVID-19. Whole blood was collected in K2EDTA tubes by collaborating institutions according to the institutions' own protocols. For TCRbeta analysis, collaborators shipped samples as frozen whole blood, isolated PBMCs, or DNA extracted from either of those sample types. This TCR was sampled from a man in his 60s who had recovered from COVID-19. Material for sequencing was peripheral blood. The chain couples TRBV11-2 to TRBJ1-5; TRBD1 is perhaps the D gene, given 5 matching bases. The sequence in DNA is TGTGCCAGCAGCGCCCTTACGAGGGGCGGGGGACGCCAGCATTTT. Translated, it reads CASSALTRGGGRQHF.